Included here is one T cell receptor beta chain sequence, with context. Antigen specificity is unknown. The data belong to a study of T cell repertoires in cytomegalovirus infection. Points from the study as a whole: Across the ex vivo response, the dominant clonotypes were HLA-C-restricted CMV-specific TCR beta clonotypes.

The CDR3 sequence is 12 residues long. The V gene's germline CDR1 is MNHEY and CDR2 SVGAGI. Trimming took 5 bases from V and 9 from J; bases not matched to a gene: 3. TCRdb re-called the reads through MiXCR, storing one row per CDR3 protein. The data show around 430,000 distinct CDR3 sequences, with about 44% seen just once and about 45% held by the top ten. This material consisted of cultured PBMCs, taken from culture after CMV antigen stimulation. The V and J genes are TRBV6-5 and TRBJ2-3; 9 bases are shared with TRBD1. The receptor was isolated from a human donor in good health (CMV status not recorded). Some clones in this sample may be carry-over from other donors' samples. CDR3 in DNA: TGTGCCAGCAGTCGAGGACAGGGGACGCAGTATTTT. As protein: CASSRGQGTQYF.